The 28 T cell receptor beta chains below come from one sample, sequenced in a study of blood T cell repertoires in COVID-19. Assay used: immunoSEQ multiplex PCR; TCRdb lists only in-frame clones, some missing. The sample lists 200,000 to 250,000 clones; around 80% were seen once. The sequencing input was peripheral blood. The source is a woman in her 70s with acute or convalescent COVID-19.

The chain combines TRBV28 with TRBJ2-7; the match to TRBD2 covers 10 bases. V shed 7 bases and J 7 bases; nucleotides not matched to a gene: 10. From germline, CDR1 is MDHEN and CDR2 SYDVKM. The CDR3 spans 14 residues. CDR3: CASIPTGLAYEQYF. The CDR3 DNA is TGTGCCAGCATTCCAACGGGACTAGCGTATGAGCAGTACTTC.

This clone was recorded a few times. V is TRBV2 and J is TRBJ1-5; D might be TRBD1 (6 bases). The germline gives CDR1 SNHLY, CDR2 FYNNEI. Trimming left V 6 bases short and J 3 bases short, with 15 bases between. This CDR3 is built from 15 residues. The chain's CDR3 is CASSPTGNNNQPQHF. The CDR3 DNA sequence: TGTGCCAGCAGCCCTACAGGGAATAACAATCAGCCCCAGCATTTT.

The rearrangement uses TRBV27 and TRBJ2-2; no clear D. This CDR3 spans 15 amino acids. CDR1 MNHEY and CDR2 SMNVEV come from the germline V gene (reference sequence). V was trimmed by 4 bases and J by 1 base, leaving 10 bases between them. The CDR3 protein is CASSSPHKNTGELFF. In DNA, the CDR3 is TGTGCCAGCAGTTCCCCACACAAGAACACCGGGGAGCTGTTTTTT.

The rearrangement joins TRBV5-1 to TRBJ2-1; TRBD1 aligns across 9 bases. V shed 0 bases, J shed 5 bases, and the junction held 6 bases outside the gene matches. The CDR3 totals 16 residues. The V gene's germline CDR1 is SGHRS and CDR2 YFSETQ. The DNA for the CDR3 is TGCGCCAGCAGCTTGGCGGGACAGGGTATGGACAATGAGCAGTTCTTC. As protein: CASSLAGQGMDNEQFF.

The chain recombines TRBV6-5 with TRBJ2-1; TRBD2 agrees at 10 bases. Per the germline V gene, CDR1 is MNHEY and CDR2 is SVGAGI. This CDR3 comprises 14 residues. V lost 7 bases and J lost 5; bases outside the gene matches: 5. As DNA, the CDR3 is TGTGCCAGCAAACAAGGACTAGCGGACAATGAGCAGTTCTTC. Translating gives CASKQGLADNEQFF.

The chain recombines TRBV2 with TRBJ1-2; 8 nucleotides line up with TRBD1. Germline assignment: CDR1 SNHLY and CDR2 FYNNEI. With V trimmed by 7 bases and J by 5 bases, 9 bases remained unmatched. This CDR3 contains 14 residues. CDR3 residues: CASTRGGTGYGYTF. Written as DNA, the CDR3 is TGTGCCAGCACCCGAGGCGGGACAGGATATGGCTACACCTTC.

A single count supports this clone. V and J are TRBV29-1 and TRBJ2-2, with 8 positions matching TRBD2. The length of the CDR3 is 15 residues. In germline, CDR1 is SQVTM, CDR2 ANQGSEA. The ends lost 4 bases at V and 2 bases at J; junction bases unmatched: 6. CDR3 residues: CSVVGGVANTGELFF. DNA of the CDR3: TGCAGCGTTGTCGGGGGGGTAGCAAACACCGGGGAGCTGTTTTTT.

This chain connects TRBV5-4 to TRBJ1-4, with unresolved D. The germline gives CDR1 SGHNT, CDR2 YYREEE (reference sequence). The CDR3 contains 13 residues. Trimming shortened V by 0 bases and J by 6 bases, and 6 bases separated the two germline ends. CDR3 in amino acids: CASSLVRDEKLFF. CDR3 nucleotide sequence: TGTGCCAGCAGCTTGGTGCGGGATGAAAAACTGTTTTTT.

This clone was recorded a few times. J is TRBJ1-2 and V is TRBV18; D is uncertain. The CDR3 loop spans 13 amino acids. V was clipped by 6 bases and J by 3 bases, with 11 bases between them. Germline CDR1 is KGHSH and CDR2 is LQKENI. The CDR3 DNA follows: TGTGCCAGCTCTGAGGCCGTCGACTATGGCTACACCTTC. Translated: CASSEAVDYGYTF.

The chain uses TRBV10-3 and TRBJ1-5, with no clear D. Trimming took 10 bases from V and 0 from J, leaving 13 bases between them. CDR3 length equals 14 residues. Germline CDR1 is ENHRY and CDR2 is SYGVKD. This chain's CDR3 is CASSTQSSNQPQHF. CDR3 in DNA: TGTGCCAGCAGCACGCAGTCTAGCAATCAGCCCCAGCATTTT.

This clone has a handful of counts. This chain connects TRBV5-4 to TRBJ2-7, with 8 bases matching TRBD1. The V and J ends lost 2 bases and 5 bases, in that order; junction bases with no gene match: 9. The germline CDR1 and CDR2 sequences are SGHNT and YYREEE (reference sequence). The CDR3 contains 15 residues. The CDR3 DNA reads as TGTGCCAGCAGCTTAACCCAGGGGGCATTCAACGAGCAGTACTTC. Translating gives CASSLTQGAFNEQYF.

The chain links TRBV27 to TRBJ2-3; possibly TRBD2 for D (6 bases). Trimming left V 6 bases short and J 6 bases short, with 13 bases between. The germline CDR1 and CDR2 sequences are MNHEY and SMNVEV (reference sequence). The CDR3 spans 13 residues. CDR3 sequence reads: CASSLTRADTQYF. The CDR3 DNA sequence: TGTGCCAGCAGCTTGACTAGGGCCGATACGCAGTATTTT.

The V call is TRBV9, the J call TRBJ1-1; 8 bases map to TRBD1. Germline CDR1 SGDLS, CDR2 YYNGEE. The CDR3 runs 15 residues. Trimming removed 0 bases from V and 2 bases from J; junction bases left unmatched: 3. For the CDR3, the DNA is TGTGCCAGCAGCGTAGTCGACAGGGGTAACACTGAAGCTTTCTTT. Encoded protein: CASSVVDRGNTEAFF.

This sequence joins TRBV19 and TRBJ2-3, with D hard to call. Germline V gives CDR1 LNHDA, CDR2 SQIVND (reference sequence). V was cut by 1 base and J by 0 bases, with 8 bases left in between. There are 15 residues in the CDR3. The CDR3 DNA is TGTGCCAGTAGTATAGGTCCAGCGAGCACAGATACGCAGTATTTT. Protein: CASSIGPASTDTQYF.

The CDR3 spells CASKSYSNQPQHF. CDR3 nucleotide sequence: TGTGCCAGCAAAAGCTATAGCAATCAGCCCCAGCATTTT. The rearrangement joins TRBV2 to TRBJ1-5; D ambiguous. The germline V gene encodes CDR1 SNHLY and CDR2 FYNNEI. This CDR3 has 13 residues. V gave up 7 bases and J gave up 0 bases, with 7 bases separating them.

The CDR3 region is CASSPPGVNSPLHF. CDR3 DNA sequence: TGTGCCAGCAGCCCTCCGGGGGTCAATTCACCCCTCCACTTT. This rearrangement joins TRBV9 to TRBJ1-6, with D maybe TRBD1 (5 bases). The germline V gene has CDR1 SGDLS and CDR2 YYNGEE. This CDR3 has 14 residues. The V gene lost 4 bases and the J gene lost 7 bases, with 12 bases spanning the gap.

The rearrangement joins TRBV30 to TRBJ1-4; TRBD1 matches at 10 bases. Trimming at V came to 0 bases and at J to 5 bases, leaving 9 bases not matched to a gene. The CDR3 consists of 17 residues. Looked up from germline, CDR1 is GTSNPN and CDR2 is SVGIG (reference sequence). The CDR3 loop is CAWSVFAGTGENEKLFF. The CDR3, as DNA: TGTGCCTGGAGTGTATTCGCGGGGACAGGGGAAAATGAAAAACTGTTTTTT. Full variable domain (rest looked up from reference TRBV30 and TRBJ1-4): SQTIHQWPATLVQPVGSPLSLECTVEGTSNPNLYWYRQAAGRGLQLLFYSVGIGQISSEVPQNLSASRPQDRQFILSSKKLLLSDSGFYLCAWSVFAGTGENEKLFFGSGTQLSVL.

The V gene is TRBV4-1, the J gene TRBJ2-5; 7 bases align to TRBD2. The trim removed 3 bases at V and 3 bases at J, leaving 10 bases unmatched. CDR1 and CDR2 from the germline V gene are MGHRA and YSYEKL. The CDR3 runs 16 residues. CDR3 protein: CASSQAKAGTKETQYF. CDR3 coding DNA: TGCGCCAGCAGCCAGGCTAAAGCGGGAACGAAAGAGACCCAGTACTTC.

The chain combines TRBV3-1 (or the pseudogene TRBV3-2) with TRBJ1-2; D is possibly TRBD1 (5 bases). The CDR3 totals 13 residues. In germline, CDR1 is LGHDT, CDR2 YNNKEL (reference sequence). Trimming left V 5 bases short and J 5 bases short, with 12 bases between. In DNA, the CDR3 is TGTGCCAGCAGCGCGGGGGGGGAGTATGGCTACACCTTC. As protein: CASSAGGEYGYTF.

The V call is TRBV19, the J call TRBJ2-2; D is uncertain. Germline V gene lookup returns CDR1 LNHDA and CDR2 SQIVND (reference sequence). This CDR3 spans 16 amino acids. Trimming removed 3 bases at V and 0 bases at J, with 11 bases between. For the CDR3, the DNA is TGTGCCAGTAGTATTGGCGGTTCCGCGAACACCGGGGAGCTGTTTTTT. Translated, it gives CASSIGGSANTGELFF.

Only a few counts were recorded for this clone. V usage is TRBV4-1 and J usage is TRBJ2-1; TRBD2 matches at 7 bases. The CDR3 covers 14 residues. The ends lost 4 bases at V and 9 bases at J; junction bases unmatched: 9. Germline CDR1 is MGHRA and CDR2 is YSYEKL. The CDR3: CASSLRGGRAEQFF. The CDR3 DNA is TGCGCCAGCAGCCTTAGGGGAGGGAGGGCTGAGCAGTTCTTC.

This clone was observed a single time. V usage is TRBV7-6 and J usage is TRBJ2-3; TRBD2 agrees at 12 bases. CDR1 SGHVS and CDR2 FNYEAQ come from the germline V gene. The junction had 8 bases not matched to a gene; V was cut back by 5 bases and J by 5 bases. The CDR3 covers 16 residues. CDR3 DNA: TGTGCCAGCAGCGAACTACTAGCGGGAGGTGGAGATACGCAGTATTTT. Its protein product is CASSELLAGGGDTQYF. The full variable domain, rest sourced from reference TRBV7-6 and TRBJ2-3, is GAGVSQSPRYKVTKRGQDVALRCDPISGHVSLYWYRQALGQGPEFLTYFNYEAQQDKSGLPNDRFSAERPEGSISTLTIQRTEQRDSAMYRCASSELLAGGGDTQYFGPGTRLTVL.

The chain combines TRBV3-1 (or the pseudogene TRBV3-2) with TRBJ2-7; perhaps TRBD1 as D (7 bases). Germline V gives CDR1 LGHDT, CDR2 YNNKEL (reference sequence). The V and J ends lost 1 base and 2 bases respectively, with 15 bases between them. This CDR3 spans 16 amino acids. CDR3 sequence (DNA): TGTGCCAGCAGCCAAGGACAGGGATGGGGGGCCTACGAGCAGTACTTC. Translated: CASSQGQGWGAYEQYF.

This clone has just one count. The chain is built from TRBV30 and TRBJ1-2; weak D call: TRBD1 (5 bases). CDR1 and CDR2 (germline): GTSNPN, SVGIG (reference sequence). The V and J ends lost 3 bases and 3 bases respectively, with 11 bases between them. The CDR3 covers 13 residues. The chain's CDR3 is CAWSGGVDYGYTF. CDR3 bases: TGTGCCTGGAGCGGAGGGGTGGACTATGGCTACACCTTC.

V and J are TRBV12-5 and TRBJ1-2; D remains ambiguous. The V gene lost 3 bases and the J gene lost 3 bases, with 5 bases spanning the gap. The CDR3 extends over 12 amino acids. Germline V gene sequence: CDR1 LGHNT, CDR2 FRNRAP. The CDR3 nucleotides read TGTGCTAGTGGTTTTCGAGACTATGGCTACACCTTC. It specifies CASGFRDYGYTF.

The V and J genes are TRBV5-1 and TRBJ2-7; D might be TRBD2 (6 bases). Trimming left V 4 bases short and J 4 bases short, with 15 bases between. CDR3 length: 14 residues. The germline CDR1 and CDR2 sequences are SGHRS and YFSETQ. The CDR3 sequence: CASSLTSGAYEQYF. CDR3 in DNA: TGCGCCAGCAGCCTGACTAGTGGGGCTTACGAGCAGTACTTC.

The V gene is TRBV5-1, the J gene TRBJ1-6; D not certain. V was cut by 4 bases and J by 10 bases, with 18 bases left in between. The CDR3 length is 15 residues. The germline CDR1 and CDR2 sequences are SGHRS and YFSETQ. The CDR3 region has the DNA TGCGCCAGCAGCCCCGAGTTTGCATTCGTGTCACCCCTCCACTTT. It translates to CASSPEFAFVSPLHF. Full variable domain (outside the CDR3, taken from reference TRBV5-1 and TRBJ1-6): KAGVTQTPRYLIKTRGQQVTLSCSPISGHRSVSWYQQTPGQGLQFLFEYFSETQRNKGNFPGRFSGRQFSNSRSEMNVSTLELGDSALYLCASSPEFAFVSPLHFGNGTRLTVT.

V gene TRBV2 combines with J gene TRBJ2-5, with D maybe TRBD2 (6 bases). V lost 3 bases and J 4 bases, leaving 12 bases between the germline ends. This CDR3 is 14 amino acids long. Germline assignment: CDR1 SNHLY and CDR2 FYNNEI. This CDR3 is CASSESTAGETQYF. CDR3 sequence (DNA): TGTGCCAGCAGTGAGTCTACAGCGGGAGAGACCCAGTACTTC.